This T cell receptor (beta chain) originates from a study of long-term antiretroviral therapy in people with HIV. The run of the v3.0 immunoSEQ assay was at survey level. Repertoires were generated with immunoSEQ multiplex PCR, while TCRdb's copy carries only in-frame clones and drops some. The sample contains 20,000 to 25,000 clones, roughly 86% of which appear only once. From germline, CDR1 is MDHEN and CDR2 SYDVKM. The V end was cut by 6 bases, the J end by 3 bases, with 12 bases between. This CDR3 comprises 13 residues. Every sample had roughly 1-11 million cryopreserved PBMC in it before DNA extraction.

The sequence was collected from a woman aged 50 to 60 with HIV. The material sequenced was unsorted PBMCs, taken 2.6 years after starting antiretroviral therapy. This chain uses TRBV28 with TRBJ2-7; no clear D gene. CDR3 DNA sequence: TGTGCCAGCAGCCGCCGGACGGTCTACGAGCAGTACTTC. The encoded protein is CASSRRTVYEQYF.